This entry features one TCR beta chain sequence. The table came from immunoSEQ multiplex PCR; TCRdb's copy has only in-frame clones and leaves some out. The table shows about 2.3 million clones, with 80% to 95% occurring only once. The germline V gene encodes CDR1 MDHEN and CDR2 SYDVKM. V lost 7 bases to trimming and J lost 3 bases, with 10 bases between them. The CDR3 is 12 residues long. This sample was taken from a study of shared clonotypes between healthy human individuals. The receptor comes from a man aged 18 to 30 in good health. Some clones in this sample may be carry-over from other donors' samples. The rearrangement links TRBV28 to TRBJ2-7; D unclear. The sample taken for sequencing was naive CD4+ T cells from PBMCs. Subset denoted: CD45RA+ positively selected. CDR3 coding DNA: TGTGCCAGCAAGGGAAAATTCTACGAGCAGTACTTC. Its protein is CASKGKFYEQYF. The full variable domain, its missing parts supplied by reference TRBV28 and TRBJ2-7, is DVKVTQSSRYLVKRTGEKVFLECVQDMDHENMFWYRQDPGLGLRLIYFSYDVKMKEKGDIPEGYSVSREKKERFSLILESASTNQTSMYLCASKGKFYEQYFGPGTRLTVT.